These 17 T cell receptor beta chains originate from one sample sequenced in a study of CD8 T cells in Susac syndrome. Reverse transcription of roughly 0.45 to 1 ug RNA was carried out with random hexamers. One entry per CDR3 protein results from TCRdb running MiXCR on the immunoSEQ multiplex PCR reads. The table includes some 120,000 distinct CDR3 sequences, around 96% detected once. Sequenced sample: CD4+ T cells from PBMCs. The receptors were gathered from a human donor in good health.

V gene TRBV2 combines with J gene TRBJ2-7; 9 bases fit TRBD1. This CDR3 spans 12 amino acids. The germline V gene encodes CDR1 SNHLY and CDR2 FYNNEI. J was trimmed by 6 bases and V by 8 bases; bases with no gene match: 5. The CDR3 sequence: CASEQGAREQYF. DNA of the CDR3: TGTGCCAGCGAACAGGGGGCGCGCGAGCAGTACTTC.

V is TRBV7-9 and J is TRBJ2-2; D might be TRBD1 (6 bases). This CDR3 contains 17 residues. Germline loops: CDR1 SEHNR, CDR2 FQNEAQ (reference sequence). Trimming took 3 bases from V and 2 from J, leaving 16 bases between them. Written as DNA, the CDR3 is TGTGCCAGCAGCTTCCTCCTGGGGACACTAAACACCGGGGAGCTGTTTTTT. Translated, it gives CASSFLLGTLNTGELFF.

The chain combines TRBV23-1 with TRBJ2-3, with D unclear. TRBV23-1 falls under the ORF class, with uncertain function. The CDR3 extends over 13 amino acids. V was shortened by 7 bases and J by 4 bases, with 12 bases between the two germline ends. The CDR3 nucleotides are TGCGCCAGCACAAGACACAAAGCAGATACGCAGTATTTT. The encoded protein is CASTRHKADTQYF.

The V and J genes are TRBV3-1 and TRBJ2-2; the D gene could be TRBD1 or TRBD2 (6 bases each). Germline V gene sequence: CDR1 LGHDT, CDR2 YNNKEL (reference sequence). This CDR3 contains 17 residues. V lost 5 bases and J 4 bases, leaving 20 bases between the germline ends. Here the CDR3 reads CASSSQYTGAGTGELFF. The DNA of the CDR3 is TGTGCCAGCAGCTCACAATATACGGGGGCCGGCACCGGGGAGCTGTTTTTT. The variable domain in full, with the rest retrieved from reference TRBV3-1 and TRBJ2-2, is DTAVSQTPKYLVTQMGNDKSIKCEQNLGHDTMYWYKQDSKKFLKIMFSYNNKELIINETVPNRFSPKSPDKAHLNLHINSLELGDSAVYFCASSSQYTGAGTGELFFGEGSRLTVL.

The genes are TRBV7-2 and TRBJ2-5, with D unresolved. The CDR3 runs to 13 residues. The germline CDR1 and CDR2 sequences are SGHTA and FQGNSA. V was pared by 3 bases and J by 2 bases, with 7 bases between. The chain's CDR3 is CASSFGSQETQYF. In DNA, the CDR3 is TGTGCCAGCAGCTTCGGCAGTCAAGAGACCCAGTACTTC. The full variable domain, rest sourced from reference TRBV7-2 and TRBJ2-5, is GAGVSQSPSNKVTEKGKDVELRCDPISGHTALYWYRQSLGQGLEFLIYFQGNSAPDKSGLPSDRFSAERTGGSVSTLTIQRTQQEDSAVYLCASSFGSQETQYFGPGTRLLVL.

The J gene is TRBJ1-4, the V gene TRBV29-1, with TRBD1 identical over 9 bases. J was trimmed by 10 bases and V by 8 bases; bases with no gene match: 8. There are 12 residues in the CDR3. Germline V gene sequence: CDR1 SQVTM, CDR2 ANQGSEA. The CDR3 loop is CSLRTGGGKLFF. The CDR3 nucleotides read TGCAGCTTGCGAACAGGGGGCGGAAAACTGTTTTTT.

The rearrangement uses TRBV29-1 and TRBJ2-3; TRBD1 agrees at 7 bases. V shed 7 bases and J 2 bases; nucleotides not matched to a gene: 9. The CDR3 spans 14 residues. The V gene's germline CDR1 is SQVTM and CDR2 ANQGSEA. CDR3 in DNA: TGCAGCGGTCAGACAGGGATCTCCACAGATACGCAGTATTTT. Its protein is CSGQTGISTDTQYF.

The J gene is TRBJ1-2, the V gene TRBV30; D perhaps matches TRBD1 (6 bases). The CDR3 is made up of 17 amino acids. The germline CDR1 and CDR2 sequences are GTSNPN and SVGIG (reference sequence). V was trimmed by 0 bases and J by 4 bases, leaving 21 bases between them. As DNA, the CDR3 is TGTGCCTGGAGTGTACAGGTGGGGACACCTCGGGGCTATGGCTACACCTTC. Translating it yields CAWSVQVGTPRGYGYTF. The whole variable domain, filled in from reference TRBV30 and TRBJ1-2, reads SQTIHQWPATLVQPVGSPLSLECTVEGTSNPNLYWYRQAAGRGLQLLFYSVGIGQISSEVPQNLSASRPQDRQFILSSKKLLLSDSGFYLCAWSVQVGTPRGYGYTFGSGTRLTVV.

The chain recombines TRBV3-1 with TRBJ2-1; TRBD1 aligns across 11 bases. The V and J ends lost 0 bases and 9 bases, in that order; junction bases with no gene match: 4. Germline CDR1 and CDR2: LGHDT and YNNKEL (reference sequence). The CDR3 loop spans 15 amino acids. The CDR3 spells CASSQEGQGVGEQFF. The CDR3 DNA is TGTGCCAGCAGCCAAGAGGGACAGGGGGTAGGTGAGCAGTTCTTC.

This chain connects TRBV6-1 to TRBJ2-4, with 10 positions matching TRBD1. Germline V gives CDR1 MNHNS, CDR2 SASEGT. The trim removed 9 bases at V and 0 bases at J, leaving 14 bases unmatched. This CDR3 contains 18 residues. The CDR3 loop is CASLGQGVAEGAKNIQYF. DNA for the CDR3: TGTGCCAGTCTCGGACAGGGGGTTGCGGAGGGAGCCAAAAACATTCAGTACTTC.

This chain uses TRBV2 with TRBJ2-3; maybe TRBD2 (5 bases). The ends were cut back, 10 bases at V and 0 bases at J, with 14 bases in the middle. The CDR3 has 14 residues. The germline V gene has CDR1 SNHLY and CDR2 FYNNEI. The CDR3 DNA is TGTGCCACCTCGAAGCGGAAGAGCACAGATACGCAGTATTTT. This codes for CATSKRKSTDTQYF. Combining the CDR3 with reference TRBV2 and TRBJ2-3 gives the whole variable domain EPEVTQTPSHQVTQMGQEVILRCVPISNHLYFYWYRQILGQKVEFLVSFYNNEISEKSEIFDDQFSVERPDGSNFTLKIRSTKLEDSAMYFCATSKRKSTDTQYFGPGTRLTVL.

CDR3 residues: CASSKRTGNTEAFF. The CDR3 DNA is TGTGCCAGTAGTAAACGGACAGGCAACACTGAAGCTTTCTTT. The chain couples TRBV19 to TRBJ1-1, with 7 bases lining up with TRBD1. V dropped 4 bases and J dropped 2; count of bases not matched to a gene: 4. From germline, CDR1 is LNHDA and CDR2 SQIVND (reference sequence). This CDR3 comprises 14 residues. The variable domain in full, with the rest retrieved from reference TRBV19 and TRBJ1-1, is DGGITQSPKYLFRKEGQNVTLSCEQNLNHDAMYWYRQDPGQGLRLIYYSQIVNDFQKGDIAEGYSVSREKKESFPLTVTSAQKNPTAFYLCASSKRTGNTEAFFGQGTRLTVV.

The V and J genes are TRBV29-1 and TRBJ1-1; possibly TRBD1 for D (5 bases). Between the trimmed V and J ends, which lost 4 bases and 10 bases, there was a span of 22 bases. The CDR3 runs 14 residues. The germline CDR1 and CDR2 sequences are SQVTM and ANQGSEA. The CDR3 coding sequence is TGCAGCGTTGCGGGGGGAGTCAGGGTCTCTGGAGCTTTCTTT. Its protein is CSVAGGVRVSGAFF.

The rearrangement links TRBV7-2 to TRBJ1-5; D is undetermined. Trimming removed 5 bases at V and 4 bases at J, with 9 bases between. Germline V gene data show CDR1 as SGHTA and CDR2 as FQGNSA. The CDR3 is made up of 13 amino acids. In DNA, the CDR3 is TGTGCCAGCAGCCCCGAAGGTAATCAGCCCCAGCATTTT. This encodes CASSPEGNQPQHF.

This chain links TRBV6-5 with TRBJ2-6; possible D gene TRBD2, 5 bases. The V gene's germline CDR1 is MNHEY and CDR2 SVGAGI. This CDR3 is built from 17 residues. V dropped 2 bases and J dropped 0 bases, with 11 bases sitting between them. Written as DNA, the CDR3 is TGTGCCAGCAGTTACACTACCGGGGACTCTGGGGCCAACGTCCTGACTTTC. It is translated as CASSYTTGDSGANVLTF.

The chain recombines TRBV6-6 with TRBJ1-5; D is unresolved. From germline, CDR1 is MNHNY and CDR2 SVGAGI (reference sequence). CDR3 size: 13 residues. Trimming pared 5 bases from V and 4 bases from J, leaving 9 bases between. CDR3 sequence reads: CASSGIQNQPQHF. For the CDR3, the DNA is TGTGCCAGCAGTGGGATACAAAATCAGCCCCAGCATTTT.

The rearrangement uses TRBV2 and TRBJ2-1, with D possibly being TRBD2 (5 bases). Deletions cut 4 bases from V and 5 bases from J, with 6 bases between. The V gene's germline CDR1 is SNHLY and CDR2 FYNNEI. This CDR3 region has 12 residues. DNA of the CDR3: TGTGCCAGCAGTGTGGGAGACAATGAGCAGTTCTTC. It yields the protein CASSVGDNEQFF.